This TCR beta chain was profiled in a study of Graves' ophthalmopathy and Graves' hyperthyroidism. Whole-study results and caveats: A classifier, a 13-signature model, separated ophthalmopathy from stable hyperthyroidism with approximately 88% sensitivity and 81.08% specificity. Most thyroid clonotypes with frequency above 0.001 were detected in blood too.

Hyperthyroidism patients, aged 18 to 65, were newly diagnosed, under 2 months' duration. RNA transcripts yielded amplified TCR beta CDR3 regions. In the first round, RT-PCR was carried out with HTBI primers, and a multiplex PCR formed the second round. TCRdb independently ran MiXCR on the multiplex PCR reads; one entry per CDR3 protein. Of a few hundred thousand distinct CDR3 sequences in the sample, under 40% were seen once. As to this clonotype: The antigen is unknown. Without the conserved terminal phenylalanine or tryptophan, this CDR3 likely stems from a read error. The DNA is omitted, as the CDR3 cannot be located on it reliably, and the CDR3 follows TCRdb's listing.

This sequence originates from an adult man with Graves' hyperthyroidism. The specimen was peripheral blood or thyroid tissue (not recorded which).

CDR3 amino acids: CASSPGLLN. This chain joins TRBV7-2 and TRBJ2-5; TRBD1 reflects the table's D call only, with no check against the DNA. Germline V gives CDR1 SGHTA, CDR2 FQGNSA. The CDR3 is made up of 9 amino acids, end residues included.